This T cell receptor (beta chain) was found in a study of blood T cell repertoires in COVID-19. This CDR3 comprises 18 residues. Germline V gives CDR1 SGHRS, CDR2 YFSETQ. V shed 1 base and J 0 bases; nucleotides not matched to a gene: 10. This table comes from immunoSEQ multiplex PCR, and its TCRdb copy is limited to in-frame clones, with some not included. The sample has about 110,000 clones; 84% are singletons. The rearrangement joins TRBV5-1 to TRBJ2-3; 8 bases fit TRBD2. The sample taken for sequencing was peripheral blood. The receptor was isolated from an elderly woman with active or convalescent COVID-19. CDR3 sequence: CASSLTGTRGTSTDTQYF. CDR3 coding DNA: TGCGCCAGCAGCTTGACCGGGACTAGAGGCACTAGCACAGATACGCAGTATTTT.